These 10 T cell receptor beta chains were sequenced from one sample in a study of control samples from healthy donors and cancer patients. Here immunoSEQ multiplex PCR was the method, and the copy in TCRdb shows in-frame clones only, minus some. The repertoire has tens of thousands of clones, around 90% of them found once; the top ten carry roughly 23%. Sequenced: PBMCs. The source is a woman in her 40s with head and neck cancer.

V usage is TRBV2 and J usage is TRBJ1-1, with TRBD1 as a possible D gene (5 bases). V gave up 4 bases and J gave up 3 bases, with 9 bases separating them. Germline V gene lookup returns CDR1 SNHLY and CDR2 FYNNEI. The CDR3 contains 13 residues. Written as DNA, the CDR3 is TGTGCCAGCAGTGGGAGGGGTTACACTGAAGCTTTCTTT. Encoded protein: CASSGRGYTEAFF.

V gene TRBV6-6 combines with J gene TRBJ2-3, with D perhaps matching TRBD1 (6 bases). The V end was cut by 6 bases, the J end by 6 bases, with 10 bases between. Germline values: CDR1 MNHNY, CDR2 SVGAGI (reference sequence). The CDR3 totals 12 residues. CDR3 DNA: TGTGCCAGCAGCAAGCAGGGGGATACGCAGTATTTT. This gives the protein CASSKQGDTQYF.

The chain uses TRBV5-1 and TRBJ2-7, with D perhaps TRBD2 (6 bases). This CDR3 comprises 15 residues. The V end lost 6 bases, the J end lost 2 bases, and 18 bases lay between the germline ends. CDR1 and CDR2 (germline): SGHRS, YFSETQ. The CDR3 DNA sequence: TGCGCCAGCATTCCGGGAGAGGGAAGAGCCTACGAGCAGTACTTC. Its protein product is CASIPGEGRAYEQYF.

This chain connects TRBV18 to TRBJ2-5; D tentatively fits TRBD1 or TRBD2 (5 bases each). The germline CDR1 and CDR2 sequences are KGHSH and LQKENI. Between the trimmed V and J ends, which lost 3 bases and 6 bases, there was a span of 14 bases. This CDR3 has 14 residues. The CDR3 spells CASSPPGPAQTQYF. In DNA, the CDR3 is TGTGCCAGCTCACCCCCGGGACCAGCCCAGACCCAGTACTTC.

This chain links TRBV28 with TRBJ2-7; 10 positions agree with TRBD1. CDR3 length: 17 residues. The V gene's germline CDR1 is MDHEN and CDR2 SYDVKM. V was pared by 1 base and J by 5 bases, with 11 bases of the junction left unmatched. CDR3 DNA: TGTGCCAGCAGTTTATATGGGATGGGGACAGGGGATAACGAGCAGTACTTC. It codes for CASSLYGMGTGDNEQYF.

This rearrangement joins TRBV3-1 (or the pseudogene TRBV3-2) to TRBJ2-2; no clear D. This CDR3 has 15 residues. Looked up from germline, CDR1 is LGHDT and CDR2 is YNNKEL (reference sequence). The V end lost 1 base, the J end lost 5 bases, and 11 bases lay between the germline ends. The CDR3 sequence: CASSQGAARTGELFF. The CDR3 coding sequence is TGTGCCAGCAGCCAAGGGGCAGCGCGGACCGGGGAGCTGTTTTTT.

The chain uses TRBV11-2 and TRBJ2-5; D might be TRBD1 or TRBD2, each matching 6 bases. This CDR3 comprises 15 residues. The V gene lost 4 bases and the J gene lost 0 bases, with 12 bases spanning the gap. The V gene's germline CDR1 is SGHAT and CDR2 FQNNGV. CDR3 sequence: CASSSRGDYQETQYF. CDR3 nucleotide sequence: TGTGCCAGCAGCTCTAGGGGGGATTACCAAGAGACCCAGTACTTC.

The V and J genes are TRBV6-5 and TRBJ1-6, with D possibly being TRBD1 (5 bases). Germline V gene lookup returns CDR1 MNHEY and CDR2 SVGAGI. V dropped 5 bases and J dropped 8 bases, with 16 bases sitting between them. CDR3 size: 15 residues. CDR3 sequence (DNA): TGTGCCAGCAGTCTCGATGGGGGGTCGCATTCACCCCTCCACTTT. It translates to CASSLDGGSHSPLHF.

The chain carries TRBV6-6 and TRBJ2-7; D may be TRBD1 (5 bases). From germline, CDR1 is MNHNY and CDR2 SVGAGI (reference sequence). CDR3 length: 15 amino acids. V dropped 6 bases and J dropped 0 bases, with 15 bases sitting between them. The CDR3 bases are TGTGCCAGCAGGCCTTGGGGCAGTCCCTCCTACGAGCAGTACTTC. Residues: CASRPWGSPSYEQYF.

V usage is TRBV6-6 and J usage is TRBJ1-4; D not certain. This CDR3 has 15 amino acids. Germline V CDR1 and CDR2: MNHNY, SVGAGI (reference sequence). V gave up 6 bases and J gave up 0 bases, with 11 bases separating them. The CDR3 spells CASRLGPATNEKLFF. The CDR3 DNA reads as TGTGCCAGCAGACTCGGACCCGCAACTAATGAAAAACTGTTTTTT.